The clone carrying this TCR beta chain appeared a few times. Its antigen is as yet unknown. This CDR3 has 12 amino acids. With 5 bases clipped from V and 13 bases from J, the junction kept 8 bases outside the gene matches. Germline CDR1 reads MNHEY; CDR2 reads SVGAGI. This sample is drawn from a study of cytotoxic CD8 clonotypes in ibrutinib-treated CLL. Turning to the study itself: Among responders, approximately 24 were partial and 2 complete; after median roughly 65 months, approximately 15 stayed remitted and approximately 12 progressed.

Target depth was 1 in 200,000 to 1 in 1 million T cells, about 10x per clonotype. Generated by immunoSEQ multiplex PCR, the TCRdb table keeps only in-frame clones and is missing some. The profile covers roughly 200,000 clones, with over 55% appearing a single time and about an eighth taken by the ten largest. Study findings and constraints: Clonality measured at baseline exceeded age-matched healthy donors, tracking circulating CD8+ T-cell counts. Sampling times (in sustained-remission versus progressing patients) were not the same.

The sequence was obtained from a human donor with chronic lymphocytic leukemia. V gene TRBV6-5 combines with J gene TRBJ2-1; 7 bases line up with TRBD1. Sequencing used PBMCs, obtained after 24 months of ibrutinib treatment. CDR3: CASSHRQGPQFF. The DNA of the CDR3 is TGTGCCAGCAGTCATAGACAGGGACCTCAGTTCTTC.